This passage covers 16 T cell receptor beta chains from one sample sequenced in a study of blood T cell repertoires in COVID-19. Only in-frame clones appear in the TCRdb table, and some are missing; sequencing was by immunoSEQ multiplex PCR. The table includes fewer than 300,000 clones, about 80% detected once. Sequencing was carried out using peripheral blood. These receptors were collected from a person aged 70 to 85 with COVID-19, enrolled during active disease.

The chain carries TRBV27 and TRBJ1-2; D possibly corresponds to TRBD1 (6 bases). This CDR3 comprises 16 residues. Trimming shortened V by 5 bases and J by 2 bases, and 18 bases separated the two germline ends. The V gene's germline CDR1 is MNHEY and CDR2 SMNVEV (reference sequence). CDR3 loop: CASSTAHRVGNYGYTF. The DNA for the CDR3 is TGTGCCAGCAGTACCGCCCACAGGGTCGGGAACTATGGCTACACCTTC.

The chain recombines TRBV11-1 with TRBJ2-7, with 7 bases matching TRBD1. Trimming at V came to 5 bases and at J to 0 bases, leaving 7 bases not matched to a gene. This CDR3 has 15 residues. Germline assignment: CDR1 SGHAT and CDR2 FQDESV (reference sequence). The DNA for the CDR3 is TGTGCCAGCAGCACCACCCCAGGGGGCTCCTACGAGCAGTACTTC. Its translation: CASSTTPGGSYEQYF.

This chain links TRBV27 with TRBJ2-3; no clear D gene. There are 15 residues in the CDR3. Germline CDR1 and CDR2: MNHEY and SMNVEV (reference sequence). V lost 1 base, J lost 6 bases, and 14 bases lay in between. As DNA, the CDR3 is TGTGCCAGCAGTTTATTAGTCGGGTCCTGGGATACGCAGTATTTT. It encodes CASSLLVGSWDTQYF.

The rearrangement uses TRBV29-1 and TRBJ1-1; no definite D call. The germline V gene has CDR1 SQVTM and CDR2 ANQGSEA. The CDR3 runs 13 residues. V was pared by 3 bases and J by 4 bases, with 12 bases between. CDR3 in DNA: TGCAGCGTTGAGTCATCGTGGAGCACTGAAGCTTTCTTT. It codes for CSVESSWSTEAFF.

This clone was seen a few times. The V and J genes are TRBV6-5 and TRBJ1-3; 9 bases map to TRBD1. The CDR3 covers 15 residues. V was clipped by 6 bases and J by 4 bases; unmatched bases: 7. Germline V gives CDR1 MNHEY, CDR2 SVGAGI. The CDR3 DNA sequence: TGTGCCAGCAGACCGACAGGGGGTCGAGGAAACACCATATATTTT. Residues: CASRPTGGRGNTIYF.

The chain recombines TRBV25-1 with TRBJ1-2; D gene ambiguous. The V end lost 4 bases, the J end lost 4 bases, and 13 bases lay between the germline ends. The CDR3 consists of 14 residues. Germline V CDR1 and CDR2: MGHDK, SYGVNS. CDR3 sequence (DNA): TGTGCCAGCAGTGCTCCTAACGTCGTCTATGGCTACACCTTC. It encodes CASSAPNVVYGYTF.

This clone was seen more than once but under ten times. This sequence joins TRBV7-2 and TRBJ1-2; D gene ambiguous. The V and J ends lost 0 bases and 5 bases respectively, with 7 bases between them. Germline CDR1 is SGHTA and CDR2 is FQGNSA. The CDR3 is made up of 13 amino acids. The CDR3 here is CASSLAAVYGYTF. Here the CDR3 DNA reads TGTGCCAGCAGCTTAGCGGCAGTATATGGCTACACCTTC.

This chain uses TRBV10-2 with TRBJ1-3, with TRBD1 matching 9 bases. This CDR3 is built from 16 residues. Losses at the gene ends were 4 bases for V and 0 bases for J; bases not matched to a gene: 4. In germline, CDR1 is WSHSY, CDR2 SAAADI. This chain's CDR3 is CASSATGGSSGNTIYF. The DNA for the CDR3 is TGCGCCAGCAGTGCTACAGGGGGCTCCTCTGGAAACACCATATATTTT.

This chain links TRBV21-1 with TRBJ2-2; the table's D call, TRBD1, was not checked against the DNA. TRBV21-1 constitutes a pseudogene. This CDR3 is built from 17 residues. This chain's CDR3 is CASSKGTGTPDTGELFF. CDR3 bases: TGTGCCAGCAGCAAAGGGACAGGGACACCGGACACCGGGGAGCTGTTTTTT.

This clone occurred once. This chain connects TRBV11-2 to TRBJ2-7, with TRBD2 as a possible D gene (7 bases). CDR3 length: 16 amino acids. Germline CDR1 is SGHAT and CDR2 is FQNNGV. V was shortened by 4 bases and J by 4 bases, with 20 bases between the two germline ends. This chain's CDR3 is CASSSYAQGRGYEQYF. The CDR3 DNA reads TGTGCCAGCAGCTCGTATGCGCAGGGGAGGGGATACGAGCAGTACTTC. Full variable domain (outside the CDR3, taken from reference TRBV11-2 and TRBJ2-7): EAGVAQSPRYKIIEKRQSVAFWCNPISGHATLYWYQQILGQGPKLLIQFQNNGVVDDSQLPKDRFSAERLKGVDSTLKIQPAKLEDSAVYLCASSSYAQGRGYEQYFGPGTRLTVT.

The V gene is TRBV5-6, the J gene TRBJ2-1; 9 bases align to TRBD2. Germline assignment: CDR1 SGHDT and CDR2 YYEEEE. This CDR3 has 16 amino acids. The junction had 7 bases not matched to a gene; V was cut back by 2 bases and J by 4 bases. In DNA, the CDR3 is TGTGCCAGCAGCTTTCCAAGGACTAGCGCATACAATGAGCAGTTCTTC. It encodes CASSFPRTSAYNEQFF.

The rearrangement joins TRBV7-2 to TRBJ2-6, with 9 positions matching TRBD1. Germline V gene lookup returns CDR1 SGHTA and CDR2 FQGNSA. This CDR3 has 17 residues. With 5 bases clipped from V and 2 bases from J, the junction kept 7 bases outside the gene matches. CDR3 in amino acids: CASSLGTGSTGANVLTF. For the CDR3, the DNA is TGTGCCAGCAGCCTCGGGACAGGGAGTACTGGGGCCAACGTCCTGACTTTC.

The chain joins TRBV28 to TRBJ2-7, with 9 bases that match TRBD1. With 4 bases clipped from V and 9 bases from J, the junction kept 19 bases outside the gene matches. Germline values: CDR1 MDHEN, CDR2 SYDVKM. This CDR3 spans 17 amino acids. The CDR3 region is CASSSGGLTGGSPGQYF. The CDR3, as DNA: TGTGCCAGCAGTTCCGGGGGGCTTACAGGGGGCAGCCCCGGGCAGTACTTC.

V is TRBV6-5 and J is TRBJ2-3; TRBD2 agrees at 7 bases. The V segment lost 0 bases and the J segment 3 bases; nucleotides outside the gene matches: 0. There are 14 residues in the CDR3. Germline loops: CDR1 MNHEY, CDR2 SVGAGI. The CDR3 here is CASSYSGGTDTQYF. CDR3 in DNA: TGTGCCAGCAGTTACTCGGGGGGGACAGATACGCAGTATTTT.

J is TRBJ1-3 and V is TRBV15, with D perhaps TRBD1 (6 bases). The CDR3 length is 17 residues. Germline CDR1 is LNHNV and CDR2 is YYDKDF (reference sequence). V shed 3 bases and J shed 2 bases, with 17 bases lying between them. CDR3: CATSRVSGALAGNTIYF. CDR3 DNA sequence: TGTGCCACCAGCAGGGTTTCAGGGGCCCTGGCTGGAAACACCATATATTTT. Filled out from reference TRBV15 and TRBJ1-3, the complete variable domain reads DAMVIQNPRYQVTQFGKPVTLSCSQTLNHNVMYWYQQKSSQAPKLLFHYYDKDFNNEADTPDNFQSRRPNTSFCFLDIRSPGLGDTAMYLCATSRVSGALAGNTIYFGEGSWLTVV.

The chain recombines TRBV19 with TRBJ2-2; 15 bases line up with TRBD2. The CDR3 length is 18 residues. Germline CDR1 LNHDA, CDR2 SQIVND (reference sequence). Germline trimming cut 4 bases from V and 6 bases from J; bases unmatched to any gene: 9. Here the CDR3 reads CASSRTGLAGGPSGELFF. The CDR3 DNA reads TGTGCCAGTAGTAGAACCGGACTAGCGGGAGGGCCCTCCGGGGAGCTGTTTTTT.